These 10 T cell receptor beta chains were all obtained from the same sample, sequenced in a study of T cell responses to AZD1222 COVID-19 vaccine. The assay was immunoSEQ multiplex PCR, and TCRdb's table has in-frame clones only and misses some. Here the sample spans fewer than 150,000 clones, roughly 90% being singletons. Sequenced here: peripheral blood, sampled 28 days after the second AZD1222 dose. The receptor set was obtained from an adult who received the AZD1222 COVID-19 vaccine.

The chain is built from TRBV9 and TRBJ1-5; 8 bases map to TRBD1. Germline-derived CDR1 and CDR2 are SGDLS and YYNGEE. This CDR3 has 18 residues. Germline trimming cut 0 bases from V and 1 base from J; bases unmatched to any gene: 9. This chain's CDR3 is CASSVVSGQVESNQPQHF. Written as DNA, the CDR3 is TGTGCCAGCAGCGTAGTTTCGGGACAGGTTGAGAGCAATCAGCCCCAGCATTTT.

V and J are TRBV19 and TRBJ1-2; D remains ambiguous. Trimming stripped 3 bases from V and 8 bases from J, with 10 bases between. Germline CDR1 and CDR2: LNHDA and SQIVND (reference sequence). This CDR3 is built from 12 residues. The CDR3 is CASSISGNGYTF. As DNA, the CDR3 is TGTGCCAGTAGTATTTCGGGTAACGGCTACACCTTC. The complete variable domain, with remaining parts taken from reference TRBV19 and TRBJ1-2, reads DGGITQSPKYLFRKEGQNVTLSCEQNLNHDAMYWYRQDPGQGLRLIYYSQIVNDFQKGDIAEGYSVSREKKESFPLTVTSAQKNPTAFYLCASSISGNGYTFGSGTRLTVV.

This clone was observed a single time. V gene TRBV7-2 combines with J gene TRBJ1-2, with D possibly being TRBD1 (6 bases). Germline CDR1 is SGHTA and CDR2 is FQGNSA. This CDR3 has 13 amino acids. The ends were cut back, 1 base at V and 4 bases at J, with 7 bases in the middle. The DNA of the CDR3 is TGTGCCAGCAGCTTAGAAGGGGGCTATGGCTACACCTTC. It yields the protein CASSLEGGYGYTF.

This clone was seen only once. The chain links TRBV7-3 to TRBJ1-1; 8 nucleotides align to TRBD1. Germline V gives CDR1 SGHTA, CDR2 FQGTGA. The CDR3 totals 14 residues. The V segment lost 4 bases and the J segment 6 bases; nucleotides outside the gene matches: 7. CDR3 residues: CASSSGQGRSEAFF. DNA of the CDR3: TGTGCCAGCAGCTCTGGACAGGGACGGTCTGAAGCTTTCTTT.

In this sample, this clone turned up once. In nucleotides, the CDR3 is TGTGCCAGCAGTTTAGTCGGAACCTCTGGAAACACCATATATTTT. The encoded protein is CASSLVGTSGNTIYF. The chain combines TRBV27 with TRBJ1-3; D call uncertain. The CDR3 contains 15 residues. Per germline, CDR1 MNHEY and CDR2 SMNVEV (reference sequence). The V gene lost 2 bases and the J gene lost 0 bases, with 8 bases spanning the gap.

The chain joins TRBV7-3 to TRBJ2-1; 12 bases are shared with TRBD2. The J segment lost 3 bases and the V segment lost 5 bases, leaving 2 bases of the junction unmatched. CDR1 and CDR2 from the germline V gene are SGHTA and FQGTGA. CDR3 length: 15 residues. The CDR3 sequence: CASSQTSGSYNEQFF. CDR3 nucleotide sequence: TGTGCCAGCAGCCAGACTAGCGGGAGCTACAATGAGCAGTTCTTC.

This chain uses TRBV27 with TRBJ2-7; D might be TRBD1 (7 bases). With 6 bases removed from V and 3 bases from J, the gap between germline ends came to 18 bases. This CDR3 is 15 amino acids long. The germline gives CDR1 MNHEY, CDR2 SMNVEV (reference sequence). The CDR3 coding sequence is TGTGCCAGCAGCCTACAGGGGTCGGGGGACTACGAGCAGTACGTC. Translated, it gives CASSLQGSGDYEQYV.

The genes are TRBV29-1 and TRBJ1-1; D is ambiguous. Trimming pared 7 bases from V and 1 base from J, leaving 4 bases between. The germline V gene has CDR1 SQVTM and CDR2 ANQGSEA. CDR3 length: 10 amino acids. The CDR3, as DNA: TGCAGCGCAACGAACACTGAAGCTTTCTTT. Translation gives CSATNTEAFF.

This chain joins TRBV7-9 and TRBJ2-2; D is undetermined. The CDR3 runs 14 residues. V lost 5 bases and J lost 3, with 10 bases in between. CDR1 and CDR2 (germline): SEHNR, FQNEAQ (reference sequence). The CDR3 reads CASSPSLDTGELFF. The CDR3 bases are TGTGCCAGCAGCCCCTCGTTGGACACCGGGGAGCTGTTTTTT.

The rearrangement links TRBV19 to TRBJ2-1; D uncertain. The CDR3 runs to 13 residues. Germline V gene lookup returns CDR1 LNHDA and CDR2 SQIVND (reference sequence). Trimming left V 7 bases short and J 6 bases short, with 13 bases between. CDR3 protein: CASKSALSNEQFF. CDR3 nucleotides: TGTGCCAGTAAGTCGGCCCTTAGCAATGAGCAGTTCTTC.